Sequencing of this T cell receptor (beta chain) was carried out in a study of T cells in Graves' hyperthyroidism and ophthalmopathy. The diagnoses drew upon clinical symptoms, serum thyroxine and TRAb, thyroid ultrasound and orbital computed tomography. In regard to this clonotype: Its antigen is unknown. Possible read error: a much larger clone is one base away. The conserved phenylalanine or tryptophan normally closing the CDR3 is absent here, so this likely arose from a read error.

The study's findings and limits: Separation of ophthalmopathy from stable hyperthyroidism was achieved by a 13 V-J model.

V dropped 4 bases and J dropped 2; count of bases not matched to a gene: 5. CDR1 SGHKS and CDR2 YYEKEE come from the germline V gene (reference sequence). The CDR3 runs to 14 residues. Amplified TCR beta CDR3 regions came from RNA transcripts. With the HTBI primer set, the TCR CDR3 went through a first round of RT-PCR. MiXCR was run by TCRdb on the multiplex PCR reads, yielding one entry per CDR3 protein. The sample lists 400,000 to 550,000 distinct CDR3 sequences; about 24% were seen once. The chain combines TRBV5-5 with TRBJ1-1, with 7 bases that match TRBD1. The source is a young woman with Graves' ophthalmopathy. Material for sequencing was blood. The CDR3 sequence is CASSHHRGNTEAFV. In DNA, the CDR3 is TGTGCCAGCAGCCACCACAGGGGTAACACTGAAGCTTTCGTT.